This TCR beta chain appears in the sequencing data of a study of cytomegalovirus exposure and HLA in healthy donors. A multiplex PCR was run with 60 Vbeta primers and 13 Jbeta primers. Measured with immunoSEQ multiplex PCR; TCRdb has only the in-frame clones, and not every one. The table records around 150,000 clones, more than 70% of them present only once. The ends lost 0 bases at V and 5 bases at J; junction bases unmatched: 3. CDR1 is LNHNV and CDR2 is YYDKDF in the germline V gene (reference sequence). This CDR3 has 15 residues. With respect to this clone: Its specificity is unknown.

Study results and caveats: Analyses of presence/absence relied on an assumption of roughly uniform sequencing depth across donors. In an earlier analysis, most TCR beta V segments were productive about 90% or about 30% of the time. The sole available immune exposure information was CMV serostatus. For most subjects, TCR beta sequences were reported to predict HLA-A and HLA-B alleles with accuracy.

The sample consisted of PBMCs. This receptor was taken from a man aged 50-60 years in good health and CMV-seronegative. V is TRBV15 and J is TRBJ2-2; the match to TRBD2 covers 7 bases. CDR3: CATSREGRGTGELFF. Here the CDR3 DNA reads TGTGCCACCAGCAGAGAAGGGCGGGGGACCGGGGAGCTGTTTTTT.